These T cell receptor beta chains were read from a single sample in a study of early T cells in non-severe SARS-CoV-2 infection. TCRdb reanalysed the 5' RACE reads using MiXCR and keeps one entry per CDR3 protein. The profile shows tens of thousands of distinct CDR3 sequences, around 12% of them singletons. The sample taken for sequencing was whole blood. The receptor set was obtained from an adult who was a healthcare worker with PCR-confirmed SARS-CoV-2 infection or an uninfected control (not recorded which). The CDR3 runs from the conserved cysteine through the conserved F or W. A D gene is named only where the DNA matches it firmly. The size entry is marked missing in some rows and otherwise reads once, few, many or a size class.

size,D,J,V,DNA,CDR3
.,.,TRBJ2-1,TRBV9,TGTGCCAGCAGCGCGTTTAGTGTCACCTACAATGAGCAGTTCTTC,CASSAFSVTYNEQFF
many,.,TRBJ1-1,TRBV28,TGTGCCAGCAGTACGGGGCCTCTGGCTTTCTTT,CASSTGPLAFF
.,TRBD1,TRBJ1-5,TRBV28,TGTGCCAGCAGTGGGGACAGGGCTTACGGTCAGCCCCAGCATTTT,CASSGDRAYGQPQHF
.,TRBD1,TRBJ2-3,TRBV14,TGTGCCAGCAGCCAAGATCCCAAGACAGGGGGTGCTCCGTACAGCACAGATACGCAGTATTTT,CASSQDPKTGGAPYSTDTQYF
few,TRBD1,TRBJ2-7,TRBV10-2,TGCGCCAGCAAGACAGGGGGTAGCTCCTACGAGCAGTACTTC,CASKTGGSSYEQYF
.,.,TRBJ1-1,TRBV18,TGTGCCAGCTCAGAGCAGGGGATGGGGAACACTGAAGTTTTCTTT,CASSEQGMGNTEVFF
.,.,TRBJ1-1,TRBV5-6,TGTGCCAGCAGCTTGTACAGAGGCACTGAAGCTTTCTTT,CASSLYRGTEAFF
.,.,TRBJ2-3,TRBV5-1,TGCGCCAGCAGCTTGGGGGCCCAGAGGACAGATACGCAGTATTTT,CASSLGAQRTDTQYF
many,.,TRBJ1-3,TRBV21-1,TGTGCCAGCAGCATTCCCGACCCCACAGGGGGCTCTGGAAACACCATATATTTT,CASSIPDPTGGSGNTIYF
few,TRBD1,TRBJ1-2,TRBV15,TGTGCCACCAGCAGAGGAGACAGGGGTGGCTACACCTTC,CATSRGDRGGYTF
.,.,TRBJ2-7,TRBV5-4,TGTGCCAGCAGGCCGGGGGCGGGTGACGAGCAGTACTTC,CASRPGAGDEQYF
.,.,TRBJ2-7,TRBV4-2,TGTGCCAGCAGCCAAGGTATCACCTACGAGCAGTACTTC,CASSQGITYEQYF
many,.,TRBJ2-7,TRBV30,TGTGCCTGGGAGGGACCGGCGGGGTTCCACTACGAGCAGTACTTC,CAWEGPAGFHYEQYF
.,.,TRBJ2-1,TRBV9,TGTGCCAGCAGCGTAGGGGTTAGCGATACCTACAATGAGCAGTTCTTC,CASSVGVSDTYNEQFF
many,.,TRBJ2-3,TRBV2,TGTGCCAGCAGGGAATTATCTGGCGCCACAGATACGCAGTATTTT,CASRELSGATDTQYF
many,.,TRBJ1-5,TRBV18,TGTGCCAGCTCACCTCCCGGGGCAGGGGCGGGTCAGCCCCAGCATTTT,CASSPPGAGAGQPQHF
many,.,TRBJ2-3,TRBV2,TGTGCCAGCAGTGACCTAAGGACCCGGGCCGGTATAGATACGCAGTATTTT,CASSDLRTRAGIDTQYF
few,.,TRBJ2-3,TRBV28,TGTGCCAGCAGTCCCTCGACAGGGAGGGGGACAGATACGCAGTATTTT,CASSPSTGRGTDTQYF
many,.,TRBJ1-5,TRBV29-1,TGCAGCGTTGAGCCAGGGGACAATCAGCCCCAGCATTTT,CSVEPGDNQPQHF
many,.,TRBJ1-6,TRBV3-1,TGTGCCAGCACCCTACAGGGCTTCGATTCACCCCTCCACTTT,CASTLQGFDSPLHF
many,.,TRBJ2-5,TRBV18,TGTGCCAGCTCACCTACAAGCCACCAAGAGACCCAGTACTTC,CASSPTSHQETQYF
many,.,TRBJ1-2,TRBV18,TGTGCCAGCTCACCATCCGAAGGGTCTGGAGGCTACACCTTC,CASSPSEGSGGYTF
.,.,TRBJ1-4,TRBV18,TGTGCCAGCTTGCGGACAGAAGGTGAAAAACTGTTTTTT,CASLRTEGEKLFF
.,.,TRBJ2-7,TRBV28,TGTGCCAGCAGGGAGAGGGGGAGGGGCGAGCAGTACTTC,CASRERGRGEQYF
.,TRBD1,TRBJ2-3,TRBV6-1,TGTGCCAGCAGCGCCGTAGGGACAGTCCCAGATACGCAGTATTTT,CASSAVGTVPDTQYF
.,TRBD2,TRBJ2-1,TRBV7-2,TGTGCCAGCAGCTTAGGCGGTAGGGGAGGGCTTTTTAACAATGAGCAGTTCTTC,CASSLGGRGGLFNNEQFF
.,TRBD2,TRBJ2-1,TRBV7-7,TGTGCCAGCAGCTCACAGCGGGGGCAAAGCTATGAGCAGTTCTTC,CASSSQRGQSYEQFF
few,.,TRBJ2-7,TRBV28,TGTGCCAGCAGTACGGACAGCTACGAGCAGTACTTC,CASSTDSYEQYF
.,.,TRBJ1-1,TRBV5-1,TGCGCCAGCAGCTTCTACGGGAAGAACACTGAAGCTTTCTTT,CASSFYGKNTEAFF
once,TRBD1,TRBJ1-1,TRBV28,TGTGTCAGCACCAACCCGGGGACAGGGATGAACACTGAAGCTTTCTTT,CVSTNPGTGMNTEAFF
many,.,TRBJ2-5,TRBV18,TGTGCCAGCTCACCATCGACTACCTCCTATCGGACCCAGTACTTC,CASSPSTTSYRTQYF
.,TRBD1,TRBJ2-7,TRBV5-1,TGCGCCAGCAATGAGGGGACAGCCGCGACCGAGCAGTACTTC,CASNEGTAATEQYF
few,TRBD2,TRBJ2-5,TRBV30,TGTGCCTGGAGTGTCGGGCTAGCGGGATCCCAAGAGACCCAGTACTTC,CAWSVGLAGSQETQYF
few,.,TRBJ2-1,TRBV28,TGTGCCAGCAGTTTAGGCGGGAACCTATACAATGAGCAGTTCTTC,CASSLGGNLYNEQFF
many,.,TRBJ1-4,TRBV4-2,TGTGCCAGCAGCCTTCTGGGGGGCATAGGTGAAAAACTGTTTTTT,CASSLLGGIGEKLFF
many,TRBD2,TRBJ2-7,TRBV11-2,TGTGCCAGCGGACCCCTGGGACTAGGCTACGAGCAGTACTTC,CASGPLGLGYEQYF
.,.,TRBJ2-2,TRBV7-2,TGTGCCAGCACCCCCCAGGAACAGGGCCTGTTTTTT,CASTPQEQGLFF
.,.,TRBJ1-5,TRBV19,TGTGCCAGTACCACTTGGCAGTCAGATCAGCCCCAGCATTTT,CASTTWQSDQPQHF
.,TRBD1,TRBJ2-2,TRBV3-1,TGTGCCAGCAGCCCAACGACAGGGGGCTCCGGGGAGCTGTTTTTT,CASSPTTGGSGELFF
few,.,TRBJ2-2,TRBV7-9,TGTGCCAGCAGCTCGAGATTAGCAGCGAACACCGGGGAGCTGTTTTTT,CASSSRLAANTGELFF
many,.,TRBJ1-5,TRBV7-2,TGTGCCAGCAGCTCATTCGGGGCAGGGAACGGGCAGCCCCAGCATTTT,CASSSFGAGNGQPQHF
many,.,TRBJ2-1,TRBV5-1,TGCGCCAGCAGAGTGAGTACAAGCTCCTACAATGAGCAGTTCTTC,CASRVSTSSYNEQFF
many,.,TRBJ1-1,TRBV20-1,TGCAGTGCTAGCCGTCCGGGGACGAACACTGAAGCTTTCTTT,CSASRPGTNTEAFF
many,.,TRBJ2-7,TRBV9,TGTGCCAGCAGCGTAGGAATAGTCTCCAACTACGAGCAGTACTTC,CASSVGIVSNYEQYF
few,TRBD1,TRBJ2-5,TRBV20-1,TGCAGTGCTTACAGGGGCCGGACCCAAGAGACCCAGTACTTC,CSAYRGRTQETQYF
many,TRBD1,TRBJ2-3,TRBV20-1,TGCAGTGCCTATGACCCGGGACAGGGACCAGTGACGCAGTATTTT,CSAYDPGQGPVTQYF
few,.,TRBJ2-1,TRBV27,TGTGCCAGCGGGGACGCGGCCCAGAGCTCCTACAATGAGCAGTTCTTC,CASGDAAQSSYNEQFF
.,.,TRBJ2-3,TRBV2,TGTGCCAGCGGGGTCCGCGGCACAGATACGCAGTATTTT,CASGVRGTDTQYF
many,.,TRBJ1-1,TRBV29-1,TGCAGCGTTGATGGGAACCGGGACACTGAAGCTTTCTTT,CSVDGNRDTEAFF